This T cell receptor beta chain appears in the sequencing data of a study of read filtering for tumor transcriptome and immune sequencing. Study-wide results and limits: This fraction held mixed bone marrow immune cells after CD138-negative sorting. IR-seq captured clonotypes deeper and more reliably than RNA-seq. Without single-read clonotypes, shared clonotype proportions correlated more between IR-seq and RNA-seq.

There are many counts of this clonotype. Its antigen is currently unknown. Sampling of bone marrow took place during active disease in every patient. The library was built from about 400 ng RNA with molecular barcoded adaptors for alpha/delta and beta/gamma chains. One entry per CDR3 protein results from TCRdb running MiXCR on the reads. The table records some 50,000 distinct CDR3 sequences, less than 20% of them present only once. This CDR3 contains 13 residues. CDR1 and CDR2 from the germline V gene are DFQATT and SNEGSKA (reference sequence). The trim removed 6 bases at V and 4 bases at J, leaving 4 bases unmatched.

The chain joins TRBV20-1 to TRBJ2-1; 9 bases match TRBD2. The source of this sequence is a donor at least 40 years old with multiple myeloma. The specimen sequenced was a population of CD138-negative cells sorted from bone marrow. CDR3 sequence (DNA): TGCAGTGCAAGGACTAGCGAGTACAATGAGCAGTTCTTC. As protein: CSARTSEYNEQFF.